This is a list of T cell receptor beta chains from one sample in a study of blood T cell repertoires in COVID-19. Only in-frame clones appear in the TCRdb table, and some are missing; sequencing was by immunoSEQ multiplex PCR. This table holds over 250,000 clones, about 85% found once. Sequencing was done on a sample of PBMCs or T cells enriched from blood (not recorded which). These receptors all stem from a woman between 45 and 65 years old who had recovered from COVID-19. Each CDR3 is given with its conserved first and last residue. The D gene is left open where the match is weak. Clone size is stated in some rows and not others, as once, few, many or a class when expanded.

D: NA; size: NA; J: TRBJ1-1; V: TRBV10-3; length: 11; DNA: TGTGCCATCAGTGGGGACAACGAAGCTTTCTTT; CDR3: CAISGDNEAFF
D: NA; size: few; J: TRBJ1-2; V: TRBV19; length: 15; DNA: TGTGCCAGTAGTACCCTTCAGGCCTCTAACTATGGCTACACCTTC; CDR3: CASSTLQASNYGYTF
D: TRBD1; size: once; J: TRBJ1-5; V: TRBV19; length: 16; DNA: TGTGCCAGTAGTATGATCCGAACAGGGGTTGGAAGGGCCCAGCATTTT; CDR3: CASSMIRTGVGRAQHF
D: NA; size: NA; J: TRBJ2-3; V: TRBV2; length: 17; DNA: TGTGCCAGCAGTGACCCCCGCTTTGGACAGATCACAGATACGCAGTATTTT; CDR3: CASSDPRFGQITDTQYF
D: NA; size: NA; J: TRBJ2-1; V: TRBV19; length: 14; DNA: TGTGCCAGTAGTGCCCTGGACACATACAATGAGCAGTTCTTC; CDR3: CASSALDTYNEQFF
D: NA; size: NA; J: TRBJ1-5; V: TRBV28; length: 14; DNA: TGTGCCAGCAGGGACGCCGGGGGCAATCAGCCCCAGCATTTT; CDR3: CASRDAGGNQPQHF
D: TRBD2; size: NA; J: TRBJ2-7; V: TRBV27; length: 15; DNA: TGTGCCAGTTCACCCCGCCTAGCGGGACCCTACGAGCAGTACTTC; CDR3: CASSPRLAGPYEQYF
D: NA; size: NA; J: TRBJ1-6; V: TRBV30; length: 13; DNA: TGTGCCTGGAGGGGGGCTCGGACTTCACCCCTCCACTTT; CDR3: CAWRGARTSPLHF
D: NA; size: NA; J: TRBJ2-3; V: TRBV7-2; length: 15; DNA: TGTGCCAGCAGCTTAGCGGTGGGCCGAACAGATACGCAGTATTTT; CDR3: CASSLAVGRTDTQYF
D: NA; size: NA; J: TRBJ1-3; V: TRBV11-2; length: 16; DNA: TGTGCCAGCAGCTTAACTCAATTGGAGGGTGGAAACACCATATATTTT; CDR3: CASSLTQLEGGNTIYF
D: NA; size: NA; J: TRBJ2-1; V: TRBV7-2; length: 16; DNA: TGTGCCAGCAGCTTAAGCGGCCCGGGGATCTACAATGAGCAGTTCTTC; CDR3: CASSLSGPGIYNEQFF
D: NA; size: NA; J: TRBJ1-1; V: TRBV5-5; length: 13; DNA: TGTGCCAGCAGTCGTGACCTCGGGGCTGAAGCTTTCTTT; CDR3: CASSRDLGAEAFF
D: NA; size: NA; J: TRBJ1-5; V: TRBV5-8; length: 11; DNA: TGTGCCAGCAGCTGGTCCCGAGCCCAGCATTTT; CDR3: CASSWSRAQHF
D: TRBD1; size: NA; J: TRBJ2-7; V: TRBV4-3; length: 15; DNA: TGCGCCAGCAGCCAAGATCGGGACAGCTCCTACGAGCAGTACTTC; CDR3: CASSQDRDSSYEQYF
D: TRBD2; size: NA; J: TRBJ2-2; V: TRBV29-1; length: 15; DNA: TGCAGCGTTGTTTCTAGCGGGAGTTACACCGGGGAGCTGTTTTTT; CDR3: CSVVSSGSYTGELFF
D: TRBD1; size: NA; J: TRBJ1-5; V: TRBV27; length: 15; DNA: TGTGCCAGCTCAATGGGACAGGCGATTAATCAGCCCCAGCATTTT; CDR3: CASSMGQAINQPQHF
D: TRBD2; size: NA; J: TRBJ2-7; V: TRBV4-3; length: 15; DNA: TGCGCCAGCAGCCAAGATCTAGCGGGAGGTGACGAGCAGTACTTC; CDR3: CASSQDLAGGDEQYF
D: NA; size: NA; J: TRBJ1-5; V: TRBV19; length: 13; DNA: TGTGCCAGTAGCAGGACTGGCGATCAGCCCCAGCATTTT; CDR3: CASSRTGDQPQHF
D: NA; size: NA; J: TRBJ1-1; V: TRBV28; length: 16; DNA: TGTGCCAGCAGTTTGAGAAAGGGAAGGGGGAACACTGAAGCTTTCTTT; CDR3: CASSLRKGRGNTEAFF
D: TRBD1; size: NA; J: TRBJ1-1; V: TRBV28; length: 14; DNA: TGTGCCAGTGCGACAGGGACCCTTGGCACTGAAGCTTTCTTT; CDR3: CASATGTLGTEAFF
D: NA; size: NA; J: TRBJ1-4; V: TRBV12-3/TRBV12-4; length: 13; DNA: TGTGCCAGCAGTTTATGGACAGATGAAAAACTGTTTTTT; CDR3: CASSLWTDEKLFF
D: NA; size: NA; J: TRBJ1-1; V: TRBV28; length: 15; DNA: TGTGCCAGCAGTCTCCTGGCGGGGGGGCAGACTGAAGCTTTCTTT; CDR3: CASSLLAGGQTEAFF
D: TRBD1; size: few; J: TRBJ1-1; V: TRBV28; length: 17; DNA: TGTGCCAGCACCCTCCCTCCACTGACAGGGCTCGATACTGAAGCTTTCTTT; CDR3: CASTLPPLTGLDTEAFF
D: TRBD2; size: NA; J: TRBJ2-1; V: TRBV28; length: 16; DNA: TGTGCCAGCAGTCTACTAGCGGGAGGCTCCTACAATGAGCAGTTCTTC; CDR3: CASSLLAGGSYNEQFF
D: NA; size: NA; J: TRBJ2-1; V: TRBV4-3; length: 14; DNA: TGCGCCAGCAGCCTTAGACACAACTACAATGAGCAGTTCTTC; CDR3: CASSLRHNYNEQFF
D: TRBD2; size: NA; J: TRBJ2-4; V: TRBV3-1/TRBV3-2; length: 17; DNA: TGTGCCAGCAGCCAAGATAGGGAGGGAGTAGCCAAAAACATTCAGTACTTC; CDR3: CASSQDREGVAKNIQYF
D: TRBD2; size: NA; J: TRBJ2-7; V: TRBV7-2; length: 15; DNA: TGTGCCAGCAGCTTAGGGCTAGCGGTCGGGGTTGGGCAGTACTTC; CDR3: CASSLGLAVGVGQYF
D: NA; size: NA; J: TRBJ2-3; V: TRBV19; length: 14; DNA: TGTGCCAGTAGGCCAGGGGACCCCACAGATACGCAGTATTTT; CDR3: CASRPGDPTDTQYF
D: NA; size: NA; J: TRBJ1-5; V: TRBV18; length: 13; DNA: TGTGCCAGCTCCCAAGACACCTATCAGCCCCAGCATTTT; CDR3: CASSQDTYQPQHF
D: NA; size: NA; J: TRBJ1-1; V: TRBV19; length: 14; DNA: TGTGCCAGTAGTATGGGCAGTCCGTGGACTGAAGCTTTCTTT; CDR3: CASSMGSPWTEAFF
D: NA; size: NA; J: TRBJ1-1; V: TRBV29-1; length: 14; DNA: TGCAGCGGAGGCCACCCGGAATCGAACACTGAAGCTTTCTTT; CDR3: CSGGHPESNTEAFF
D: NA; size: NA; J: TRBJ1-1; V: TRBV19; length: 13; DNA: TGTGCCAGCGGGACTCCTGTGGACACTGAAGCTTTCTTT; CDR3: CASGTPVDTEAFF
D: NA; size: NA; J: TRBJ2-7; V: TRBV28; length: 13; DNA: TGTGCCAGCAGATTCTCTGTTTCCTACGAGCAGTACTTC; CDR3: CASRFSVSYEQYF
D: TRBD1; size: NA; J: TRBJ1-1; V: TRBV12-3/TRBV12-4; length: 12; DNA: TGTGCCAGCAGCCGAGGGACAGATGAAGCTTTCTTT; CDR3: CASSRGTDEAFF
D: NA; size: NA; J: TRBJ2-1; V: TRBV7-9; length: 15; DNA: TGTGCCAGCAGCTTAGCGCGGGGCATTCACAATGAGCAGTTCTTC; CDR3: CASSLARGIHNEQFF
D: NA; size: once; J: TRBJ1-5; V: TRBV28; length: 14; DNA: TGTGCCAGCAGTTTAGTGGGGGGTGGGCAGCCCCAGCATTTT; CDR3: CASSLVGGGQPQHF
D: NA; size: few; J: TRBJ2-1; V: TRBV14; length: 15; DNA: TGTGCCAGCAGCCTGACGAACGTCGGGGGAGGTGAGCAGTTCTTC; CDR3: CASSLTNVGGGEQFF
D: TRBD2; size: NA; J: TRBJ2-7; V: TRBV27; length: 15; DNA: TGTGCCAGCAGTCCATGGACTAGCGGAACTATTGAGCAGTACTTC; CDR3: CASSPWTSGTIEQYF
D: NA; size: NA; J: TRBJ2-3; V: TRBV15; length: 16; DNA: TGTGCCACCAGCCCTTCTTCTACTCAAAGCACAGATACGCAGTATTTT; CDR3: CATSPSSTQSTDTQYF
D: TRBD1; size: once; J: TRBJ1-2; V: TRBV6-5; length: 14; DNA: TGTGCCAGCAAGGACAGGGGGCGCGTTGGTGGCTACACCTTC; CDR3: CASKDRGRVGGYTF